One and the same sample provided the 8 T cell receptor beta chains below, sequenced in a study of blood T cell repertoires in COVID-19. The assay was immunoSEQ multiplex PCR, and TCRdb's table has in-frame clones only and misses some. The profile shows about 28,000 clones, about 90% of them singletons. Sequenced: peripheral blood. The receptors come from a human donor in a cohort sampled during active COVID-19.

V usage is TRBV5-1 and J usage is TRBJ1-5, with D possibly matching TRBD1 (5 bases). V was clipped by 0 bases and J by 2 bases, with 6 bases between them. This CDR3 spans 14 amino acids. Germline loops: CDR1 SGHRS, CDR2 YFSETQ. DNA of the CDR3: TGCGCCAGCAGCTTGGTAGGGGGCAATCAGCCCCAGCATTTT. This codes for CASSLVGGNQPQHF.

The chain is built from TRBV11-2 and TRBJ1-2; 9 bases map to TRBD1. The CDR3 consists of 15 residues. CDR1 SGHAT and CDR2 FQNNGV come from the germline V gene. J gave up 6 bases and V 4 bases, and 9 bases lay outside the gene matches. Here the CDR3 DNA reads TGTGCCAGCAGCTCTGAACAGGGGGCGTTTCATGGCTACACCTTC. It is translated as CASSSEQGAFHGYTF.

V is TRBV7-9 and J is TRBJ2-3; TRBD2 matches at 8 bases. This CDR3 is built from 14 residues. CDR1 is SEHNR and CDR2 is FQNEAQ in the germline V gene (reference sequence). The junction had 5 bases not matched to a gene; V was cut back by 5 bases and J by 4 bases. The DNA of the CDR3 is TGTGCCAGCAGCCAAGGACTAGCAGCAGATACGCAGTATTTT. Its translation: CASSQGLAADTQYF.

V is TRBV20-1 and J is TRBJ1-1; D is ambiguous. Germline assignment: CDR1 DFQATT and CDR2 SNEGSKA (reference sequence). Trimming took off 3 bases at V and 7 bases at J, with 24 bases between the two ends. CDR3 length: 16 residues. The CDR3 coding sequence is TGCAGTGCTAGTGGACGGACTGGGCAGACGACTTTTGAAGCTTTCTTT. Its translation is CSASGRTGQTTFEAFF.

V and J are TRBV7-8 and TRBJ1-5, with D hard to call. There are 15 residues in the CDR3. Germline values: CDR1 SGHVS, CDR2 FQNEAQ. V lost 3 bases and J lost 3, with 12 bases in between. In DNA, the CDR3 is TGTGCCAGCAGCTTCAGCGGGTTCTCCAATCAGCCCCAGCATTTT. This sequence encodes CASSFSGFSNQPQHF.

V is TRBV19 and J is TRBJ2-3; tentative D call: TRBD2 (5 bases). The CDR3 has 14 amino acids. V lost 5 bases to trimming and J lost 1 base, with 10 bases between them. CDR1 LNHDA and CDR2 SQIVND come from the germline V gene (reference sequence). The CDR3: CASSGSVRTDTQYF. The CDR3 region has the DNA TGTGCCAGTAGTGGTAGCGTACGCACAGATACGCAGTATTTT.

The chain combines TRBV7-9 with TRBJ2-7; D remains unclear. Germline CDR1 reads SEHNR; CDR2 reads FQNEAQ (reference sequence). The CDR3 consists of 15 residues. V lost 1 base and J 4 bases, leaving 14 bases between the germline ends. CDR3 coding DNA: TGTGCCAGCAGCTTAGTCGGTGCGGAAACTTACGAGCAGTACTTC. Translating it yields CASSLVGAETYEQYF.

This chain links TRBV5-1 with TRBJ2-5, with TRBD1 identical over 7 bases. This CDR3 is 13 amino acids long. Looked up from germline, CDR1 is SGHRS and CDR2 is YFSETQ. V was pared by 0 bases and J by 9 bases, with 5 bases of the junction left unmatched. This CDR3 is CASSLGDRAAQYF. For the CDR3, the DNA is TGCGCCAGCAGCTTGGGAGACAGGGCCGCCCAGTACTTC.